These T cell receptor beta chains were read from a single sample in a study of T-cell reconstitution after alpha-beta-depleted transplantation in children. MiXCR was run by TCRdb on the PCR reads, yielding one entry per CDR3 protein. The table has some 300,000 distinct CDR3 sequences, about 9.5% seen once; the top ten hold just under 7.5%. The sample here was PBMCs, taken before TCRalphabeta/CD19-depleted stem cell transplant. These receptors were collected from a boy younger than two with acute myeloid leukemia, due to receive a stem cell transplant. Each CDR3 is given with its conserved first and last residue. Each record gives: clone size, J gene, V gene, D gene, CDR3 protein, CDR3 DNA. A D gene is named only where the DNA matches it firmly. The size entry gives how often the clone was seen (once, few, many) or a class if it is expanded.

many	TRBJ2-5	TRBV29-1	NA	CSVEDGGRTETQYF	TGCAGCGTTGAAGACGGGGGCCGGACGGAGACCCAGTACTTC
few	TRBJ2-4	TRBV6-1	NA	CASRARGVPRDQYF	TGTGCCAGCAGAGCCAGGGGGGTACCCCGGGACCAGTACTTC
few	TRBJ2-1	TRBV30	NA	CAWRMKGLYNEQFF	TGTGCCTGGAGGATGAAGGGGCTCTACAATGAGCAGTTCTTC
many	TRBJ2-7	TRBV28	TRBD2	CASSSTPSGTRYEQYF	TGTGCCAGCAGCTCCACTCCTAGCGGGACCCGTTACGAGCAGTACTTC
many	TRBJ1-1	TRBV20-1	NA	CSASPGANTEAFF	TGCAGTGCAAGTCCAGGGGCGAACACTGAAGCTTTCTTT
many	TRBJ2-5	TRBV5-1	TRBD1	CASSSGQYQETQYF	TGCGCCAGCAGCTCGGGACAGTACCAAGAGACCCAGTACTTC
many	TRBJ2-1	TRBV12-3/TRBV12-4	TRBD1	CASSQRTGVFYNEQFF	TGTGCCAGCAGTCAGCGGACAGGGGTTTTCTACAATGAGCAGTTCTTC
many	TRBJ1-2	TRBV6-5	NA	CASSYSGKDYGYTF	TGTGCCAGCAGTTACTCTGGGAAAGACTATGGCTACACCTTC
few	TRBJ1-4	TRBV18	NA	CASSGLYSEKLFF	TGTGCCAGCTCCGGATTGTATTCTGAAAAACTGTTTTTT
many	TRBJ1-1	TRBV11-2	NA	CASSLFGRENTEAFF	TGTGCCAGCAGCTTATTCGGCAGGGAGAACACTGAAGCTTTCTTT
many	TRBJ2-1	TRBV4-2	TRBD2	CASSQDTGLDDREQFF	TGTGCCAGCAGCCAAGATACGGGACTAGATGATCGTGAGCAGTTCTTC